This T cell receptor beta chain was found in a study of cytomegalovirus exposure and HLA in healthy donors. PCR primers comprised 60 Vbeta and 13 Jbeta primers. Profiled with immunoSEQ multiplex PCR; TCRdb holds only in-frame clones, not every one. The sample includes tens of thousands of clones, around 70% of them seen just once. The sample holds a few counts of this clone. These donors, healthy bone marrow donors, were studied. The V end lost 1 base, the J end lost 6 bases, and 10 bases lay between the germline ends. Per germline, CDR1 LGHNA and CDR2 YNFKEQ. This CDR3 has 13 amino acids. The clonotype originates from a woman between 40 and 50 years old in good health and CMV-seropositive. The genes are TRBV4-2 and TRBJ2-7, with a weak D call TRBD2 (5 bases). The specimen was PBMCs. The CDR3 nucleotides read TGTGCCAGCAGCCAAGTTAGCGCCGGCGAGCAGTACTTC. Its protein product is CASSQVSAGEQYF.